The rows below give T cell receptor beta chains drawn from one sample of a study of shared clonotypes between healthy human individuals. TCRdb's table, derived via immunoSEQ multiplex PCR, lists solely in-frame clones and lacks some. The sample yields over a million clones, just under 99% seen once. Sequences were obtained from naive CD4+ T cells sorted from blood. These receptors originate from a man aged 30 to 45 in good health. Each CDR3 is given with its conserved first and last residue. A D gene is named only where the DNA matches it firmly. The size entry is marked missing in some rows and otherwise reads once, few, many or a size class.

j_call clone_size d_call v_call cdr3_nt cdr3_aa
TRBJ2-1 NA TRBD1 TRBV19 TGTGCCAGTAGCCTTGGACAGGGAACCTACAATGAGCAGTTCTTC CASSLGQGTYNEQFF
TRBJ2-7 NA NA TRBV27 TGTGCCAGCAGTAAACGACAGGACCAATACGAGCAGTACTTC CASSKRQDQYEQYF
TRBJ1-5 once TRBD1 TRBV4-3 TGCGCCAGCAGCCAGGGGACAGTGAGCAATCAGCCCCAGCATTTT CASSQGTVSNQPQHF
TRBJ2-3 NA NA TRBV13 TGTGCCAGCCGGTCTTACGGGACAGATACGCAGTATTTT CASRSYGTDTQYF
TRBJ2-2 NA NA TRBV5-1 TGCGCCAGTTCCAAATCGGACACCGGGGAGCTGTTTTTT CASSKSDTGELFF
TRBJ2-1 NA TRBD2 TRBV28 TGTGCCAGCAGTTTGATGGGCGGGAGGGCCAATGAGCAGTTCTTC CASSLMGGRANEQFF
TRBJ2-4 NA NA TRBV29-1 TGCAGCCCTCCACTAGCCAAAAACATTCAGTACTTC CSPPLAKNIQYF
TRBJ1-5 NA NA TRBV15 TGTGCCACCAGCAGTGCGGGGAATCAGCCCCAGCATTTT CATSSAGNQPQHF
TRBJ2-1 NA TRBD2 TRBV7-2 TGTGCCAGCAGCTTAGCGTTAGCGGGAGTCGGTTTCTTC CASSLALAGVGFF
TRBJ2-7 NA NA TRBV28 TGTGCCAGCAGTCCTGACAGGAACCTCTACGAGCAGTACTTC CASSPDRNLYEQYF
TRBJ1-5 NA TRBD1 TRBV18 TGTGCCAGCTCACCTCCAGGACAGGGGAGGCAGCCCCAGCATTTT CASSPPGQGRQPQHF
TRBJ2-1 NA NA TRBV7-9 TGTGCCAGCAGCTTATTCGGGAATGAGCAGTTCTTC CASSLFGNEQFF
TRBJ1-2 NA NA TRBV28 TGTGCCAGCAGCGCCCAGGGGAAGATTGGCTACACCTTC CASSAQGKIGYTF
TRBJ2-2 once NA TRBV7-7 TGTGCCAGCAACTTAGCGTGGGGCACCGGGGAGCTGTTTTTT CASNLAWGTGELFF
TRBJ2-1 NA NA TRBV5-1 TGCGCCAGCAACCTAGCACCTCCTTACAATGAGCAGTTCTTC CASNLAPPYNEQFF
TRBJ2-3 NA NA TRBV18 TGTGCCAGCTCACCACCTTCTGGAACAGATACGCAGTATTTT CASSPPSGTDTQYF
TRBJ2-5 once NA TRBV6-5 TGTGCCAGCAGTTACTCGTCCGCTGGCCAAGAGACCCAGTACTTC CASSYSSAGQETQYF
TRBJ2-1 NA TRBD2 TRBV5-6 TGTGCCAGCAGCTTGGTTGGGCTAGCGGGAGCCCCGTTCTTC CASSLVGLAGAPFF
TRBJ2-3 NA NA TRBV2 TGTGCCAGCAGGCTACGTAGCACAGATACGCAGTATTTT CASRLRSTDTQYF
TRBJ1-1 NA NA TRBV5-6 TGTGCCAGCAGCTTGGCCGGGCAGGGCGCGCGTTCCTTT CASSLAGQGARSF
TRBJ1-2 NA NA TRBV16 TGTGCCAGCAGCCACCCCGTCAATGGCTACACCTTC CASSHPVNGYTF
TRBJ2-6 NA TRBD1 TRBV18 TGTGCCAGCTCACCAGTTGGGACAGGCGGCTCTGGGGCCAACGTCCTGACTTTC CASSPVGTGGSGANVLTF
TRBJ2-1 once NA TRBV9 TGTGCCAGCAGCCCTGAGCTATTTTCGGACAATGAGCAGTTCTTC CASSPELFSDNEQFF
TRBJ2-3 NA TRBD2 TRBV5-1 TGCGCCAGCAGCCTGACTAGCGGGACGGATACGCAGTATTTT CASSLTSGTDTQYF
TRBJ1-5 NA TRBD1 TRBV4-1 TGCGCCAGCAGCCAAGGAGGGGGCGGACAGCCCCAGCATTTT CASSQGGGGQPQHF
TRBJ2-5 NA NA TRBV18 TGTGCCAGCTCACCCCCAGGGAAGGAGACCCAGTACTTC CASSPPGKETQYF
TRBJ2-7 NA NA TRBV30 TGTGCCTGGAGAAGGGACGGGATCTACGAGCAGTACTTC CAWRRDGIYEQYF
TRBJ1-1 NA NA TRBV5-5 TGTGCCAGCAGCCCGATCCCCAGGGGTTCTAACACTGAAGCTTTCTTT CASSPIPRGSNTEAFF
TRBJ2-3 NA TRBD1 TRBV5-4 TGTGCCATACGACAGGGCGGCACAGATACGCAGTATTTT CAIRQGGTDTQYF
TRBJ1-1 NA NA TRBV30 TGTGCCTGTCTTCGGGTTCCCTCGAACACTGAAGCTTTCTTT CACLRVPSNTEAFF
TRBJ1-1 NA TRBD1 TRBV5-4 TGTGCCAGCAGCTCAGTACGGGACAGGGGGCTAAATCCTGCTGAAGCTTTCTTT CASSSVRDRGLNPAEAFF
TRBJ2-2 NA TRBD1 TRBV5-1 TGCGCCAGCAGCTTAACAGGGGGCACCGGGGAGCTGTTTTTT CASSLTGGTGELFF
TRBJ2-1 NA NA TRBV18 TGTGCCAGCTCACCGGCCATTTACAATGAGCAGTTCTTC CASSPAIYNEQFF
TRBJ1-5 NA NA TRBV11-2 TGTGCCAGCAGCTCGACGGACACTCAGCCCCAGCATTTT CASSSTDTQPQHF
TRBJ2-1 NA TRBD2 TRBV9 TGTGCCAGCAGCGGTAGGGGAGGGGAGCAGTTCTTC CASSGRGGEQFF
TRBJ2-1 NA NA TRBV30 TGTGCCTGGAGTACGACCCTCGGCGTCTACAATGAGCAGTTCTTC CAWSTTLGVYNEQFF
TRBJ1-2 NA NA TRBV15 TGTGCCACCAGCAGAGTAGCGGTAAACTATGGCTACACCTTC CATSRVAVNYGYTF
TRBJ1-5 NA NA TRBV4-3 TGCGCCAGCAGCCTCTCTCCCAATCAGCCCCAGCATTTT CASSLSPNQPQHF
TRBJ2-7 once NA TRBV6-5 TGTGCCAGCAGTTACTCCGGTTCCTACGAGCAGTACTTC CASSYSGSYEQYF
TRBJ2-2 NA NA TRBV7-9 TGTGCCAGCATCCACCGGTCGGCCGGGGAGCTGTTTTTT CASIHRSAGELFF
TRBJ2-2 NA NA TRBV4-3 TGCGCCAGCAGCAGGCTAGCGACAACCGGGGAGCTGTTTTTT CASSRLATTGELFF
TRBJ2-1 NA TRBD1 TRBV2 TGTGCCAGCAGTGAAAGGGGGCCAAAGGGGAGTGAGCAGTTCTTC CASSERGPKGSEQFF
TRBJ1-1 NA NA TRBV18 TGTGCCAGCTCACCAGTGGGAGGGGAAGCTTTCTTT CASSPVGGEAFF
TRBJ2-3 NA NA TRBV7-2 TGTGCCAGCAGCCTCGGGGGCCTCTCTAGCACAGATACGCAGTATTTT CASSLGGLSSTDTQYF
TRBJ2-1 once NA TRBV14 TGTGCCAGCAGCCCCGGGACCGCGACCTACAATGAGCAGTTCTTC CASSPGTATYNEQFF
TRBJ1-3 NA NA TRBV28 TGTGCCAGCAGTTTACAAAACAGGCACCAGTTT CASSLQNRHQF
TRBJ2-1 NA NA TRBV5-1 TGCGCCAGCAGCTTGGCGGTCAGGGCTGAGCAGTTCTTC CASSLAVRAEQFF
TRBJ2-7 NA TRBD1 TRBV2 TGTGCCAGCAGGAGTGACAGGGTCGGCCTCGAGCAGTACTTC CASRSDRVGLEQYF
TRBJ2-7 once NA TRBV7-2 TGTGCCAGCAGCATCGGCCTATACGAGCAGTACTTC CASSIGLYEQYF
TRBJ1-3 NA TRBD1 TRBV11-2 TGTGCCAGTCTGCGACAGGGGTCAAACACCATATATTTT CASLRQGSNTIYF
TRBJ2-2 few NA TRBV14 TGTGCCAGCAGTTCCCTACTCCAAGGGAACACCGGGGAGCTGTTTTTT CASSSLLQGNTGELFF
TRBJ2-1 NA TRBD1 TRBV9 TGTGCCAGCTCCGGAGTCCGACAGGGTACGGATTCCTACAATGAGCAGTTCTTC CASSGVRQGTDSYNEQFF
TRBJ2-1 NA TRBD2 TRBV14 TGTGCCAGCAGCTCCACCGGGACTAGCGCGTCAAGCTCCTACAATGAGCAGTTCTTC CASSSTGTSASSSYNEQFF
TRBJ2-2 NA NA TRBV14 TGTGCCAGCAGCCAAGATTGGTCTTCCGGGGAGCTGTTTTTT CASSQDWSSGELFF
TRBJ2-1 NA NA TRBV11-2 TGTGCCAGCAGCTTAGCTAGGTGGGAGGAGTTCTTC CASSLARWEEFF